One T cell receptor (beta chain) is described in this entry. This clone's antigen is unknown. The input lacks base qualities; no much larger clone sits a single base away. This sample is drawn from a study of blood T cell repertoires in COVID-19 (dated by TCRdb to 2019 to 2021). Background for the entire study: The collaborator samples originated in the United States, Italy and Spain and spanned the acute and convalescent phases of COVID-19. The material from the prospective study consisted of cDNA or gDNA derived from T cells, B-cell-depleted T cells, or PBMCs. Deeply sampled blood TCRbeta repertoires from subjects exposed to, actively infected with, or recovered from COVID-19 were included in the dataset. A freely available public database, intended as a resource for researchers studying the immune response to SARS-CoV-2, is where the repertoires were released. The samples were drawn from the first 160 participants of the ongoing ImmuneRACE study and from some 1,300 subjects provided by 6 global collaborators. Nearly every sample came with metadata listing a de-identified subject ID, COVID-19 status, age in years and sex. Where available, HLA class I and class II types were taken from metadata supplied by the sample provider and were not determined by assay-based typing. Study-wide conclusions, independent of this receptor: Clinical and demographic metadata were provided uncurated, with the amount varying by source and participant.

TCRbeta CDR3 regions were amplified from genomic DNA by means of the immunoSEQ Assay, a bias-controlled multiplex PCR. The study's processing was this. The number of nucleated cells in each sample was estimated by amplification of reference gene primers within the assay. To quantify the absolute abundance of each unique TCRbeta CDR3 rearrangement, sequence reads were collapsed and filtered. For each sample, productive Simpson clonality was calculated as the square root of Simpson's diversity index across productive rearrangements. TCRdb's version of the immuneACCESS table is confined to in-frame rearrangements and falls short of the full clone set. An unresolved V gene accounts for under half of the shortfall where checked; the remainder is of unknown origin. The DNA was the basis for D and trimming; V, J and clone size are from that table. The sample contains 120,000 to 150,000 clones, 80% of them found a single time. 10% to 15% of the sample belongs to the ten largest clones.

The collaborating institutions used their own protocols to collect whole blood in K2EDTA tubes. For TCRbeta analysis, collaborator samples were shipped as frozen whole blood, as isolated PBMCs, or as DNA extracted from either sample type. The germline V gene yields SGHAT for CDR1 and FQNNGV for CDR2. V loses 2 bases of germline sequence and J loses 0 bases, and the interval between the two ends is 14 bases. Counted from cysteine to phenylalanine, this CDR3 has 16 amino acids. Just the 48-base CDR3 DNA is kept, in frame starting at base 1. The sequencing sample was made of peripheral blood. Recombination connected TRBV11-2 to TRBJ2-7, and perhaps TRBD2 as D gene, on 5 matching bases. This receptor was taken from a man in his sixties with active or convalescent COVID-19. The nucleotide sequence is given as TGTGCCAGCAGCTTAAAGTGGTCGGGGTCCTCCTACGAGCAGTACTTC. Its translation is CASSLKWSGSSYEQYF.